Described below is a single T cell receptor (beta chain) sequence and its context. The antigen remains unidentified. The sample originates from a study of T cell responses to AZD1222 COVID-19 vaccine. Study-wide background: Pooled together were second doses at about 4 or about 12 weeks.

Study-wide results and limits: Vaccine-related CD4 TCRs covered spike, predominating at 160-218 and 743-854. In a largely white British group with more females than males, clonal diversity was possibly underestimated. AZD1222 recipients seropositive at baseline numbered only six.

Between the trimmed V and J ends, which lost 3 bases and 5 bases, there was a span of 14 bases. The CDR3 extends over 14 amino acids. The V gene's germline CDR1 is SGHKS and CDR2 YYEKEE (reference sequence). TCRdb's table, derived via immunoSEQ multiplex PCR, lists solely in-frame clones and lacks some. The sample shows 100,000 to 150,000 clones, 88% of them seen only once. Sample: peripheral blood, taken on day 0 of AZD1222 vaccination. This TCR was recovered from an adult in good health. The chain carries TRBV5-5 and TRBJ1-1; D is perhaps TRBD1 (6 bases). The CDR3 sequence: CASSSLRDNTEAFF. The CDR3 DNA sequence: TGTGCCAGCAGCTCCCTCCGGGACAATACTGAAGCTTTCTTT.